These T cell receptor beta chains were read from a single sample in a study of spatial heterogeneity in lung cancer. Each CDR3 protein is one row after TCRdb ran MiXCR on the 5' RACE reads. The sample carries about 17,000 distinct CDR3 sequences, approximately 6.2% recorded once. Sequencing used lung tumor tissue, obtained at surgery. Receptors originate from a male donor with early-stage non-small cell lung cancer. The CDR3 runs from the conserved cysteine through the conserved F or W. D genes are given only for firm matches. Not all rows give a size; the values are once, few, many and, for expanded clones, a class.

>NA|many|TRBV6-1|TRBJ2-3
CASSVSGFTDTQYF
TGTGCCAGCAGTGTCAGTGGGTTCACAGATACGCAGTATTTT
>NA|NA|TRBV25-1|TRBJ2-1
CASSESPSQTPGWNEQFF
TGTGCCAGCAGTGAATCCCCTTCACAGACCCCGGGGTGGAATGAGCAGTTCTTC
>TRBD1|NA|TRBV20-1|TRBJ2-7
CSAKGAGFYEQYF
TGCAGTGCCAAGGGGGCGGGTTTCTACGAGCAGTACTTC
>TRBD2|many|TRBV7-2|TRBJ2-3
CASSLASGGTDTQYF
TGTGCCAGCAGCTTGGCTAGCGGGGGCACAGATACGCAGTATTTT
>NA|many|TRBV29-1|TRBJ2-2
CSVSGQMNTGELFF
TGCAGCGTTTCAGGACAGATGAACACCGGGGAGCTGTTTTTT
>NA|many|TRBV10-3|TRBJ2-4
CAISRQGGAKNIQYF
TGTGCCATCTCCCGGCAGGGGGGGGCCAAAAACATTCAGTACTTC
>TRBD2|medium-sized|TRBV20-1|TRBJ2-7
CSGEREGLSYEQYF
TGCAGTGGTGAGCGGGAGGGCCTCTCCTACGAGCAGTACTTC
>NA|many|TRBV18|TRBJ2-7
CASSPSRGGYEQYF
TGTGCCAGCTCACCTTCCAGGGGGGGCTACGAGCAGTACTTC
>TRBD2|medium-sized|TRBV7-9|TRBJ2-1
CASSLAPLAGRYNEQFF
TGTGCCAGCAGCTTAGCCCCCCTAGCGGGAAGGTACAATGAGCAGTTCTTC
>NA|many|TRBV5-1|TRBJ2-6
CASSLDRALSGANVLTF
TGCGCCAGCAGCTTGGACAGGGCCCTCTCTGGGGCCAACGTCCTGACTTTC
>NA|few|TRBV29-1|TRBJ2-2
CSAKTGANTGELFF
TGCAGCGCCAAGACAGGCGCGAACACCGGGGAGCTGTTTTTT
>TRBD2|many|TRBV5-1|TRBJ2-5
CASSLLTSGDQETQYF
TGCGCCAGCAGCTTGTTAACTAGCGGGGACCAAGAGACCCAGTACTTC
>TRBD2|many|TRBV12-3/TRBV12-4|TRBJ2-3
CASSKREATDTQYF
TGTGCCAGCAGCAAGCGGGAGGCCACAGATACGCAGTATTTT
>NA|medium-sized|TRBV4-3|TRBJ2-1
CASSEGRSNNEQFF
TGCGCCAGCAGCGAAGGACGTTCGAACAATGAGCAGTTCTTC
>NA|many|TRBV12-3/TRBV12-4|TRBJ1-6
CASGTESSYNSPLHF
TGTGCCAGCGGGACTGAGAGCTCCTATAATTCACCCCTCCACTTT
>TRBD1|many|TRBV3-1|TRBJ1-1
CASSPLGQDEEAFF
TGTGCCAGCAGCCCACTTGGACAGGACGAAGAAGCTTTCTTT
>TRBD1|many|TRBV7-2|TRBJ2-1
CASSLGTGGEQFF
TGTGCCAGCAGCTTAGGGACAGGGGGTGAGCAGTTCTTC
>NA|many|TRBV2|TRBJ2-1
CASSARSEQFF
TGTGCCAGCAGCGCCCGAAGTGAACAGTTCTTC
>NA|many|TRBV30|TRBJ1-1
CAWSSFTGNPFHGAFF
TGTGCCTGGAGTTCATTTACAGGGAACCCCTTTCACGGGGCTTTCTTT
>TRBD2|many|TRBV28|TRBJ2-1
CASSPPTSGSLVSLRGFF
TGTGCCAGCAGCCCCCCGACTAGCGGGAGCCTAGTGTCTCTTCGGGGGTTCTTC
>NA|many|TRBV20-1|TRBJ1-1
CSARVRGTVNTEAFF
TGCAGTGCTAGAGTTAGGGGGACGGTGAACACTGAAGCTTTCTTT
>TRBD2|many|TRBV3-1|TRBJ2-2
CASSQTVLLAGVDTGELFF
TGTGCCAGCAGCCAGACCGTCCTCCTAGCGGGAGTTGACACCGGGGAGCTGTTTTTT
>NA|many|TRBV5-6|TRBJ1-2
CASSRSSDTNYGYTF
TGTGCCAGCAGCCGATCCAGCGACACTAACTATGGCTACACCTTC
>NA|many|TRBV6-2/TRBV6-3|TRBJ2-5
CASSYGPVREETQYF
TGTGCCAGCAGTTATGGGCCAGTGAGGGAAGAGACCCAGTACTTC
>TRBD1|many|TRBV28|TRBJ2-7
CASSSTTGGAGEQYF
TGTGCCAGCAGTTCGACGACAGGGGGCGCGGGCGAGCAGTACTTC
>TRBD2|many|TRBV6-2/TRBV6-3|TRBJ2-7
CASRSGGHIPDEQYF
TGTGCCAGCCGGAGCGGGGGGCACATCCCCGACGAGCAGTACTTC
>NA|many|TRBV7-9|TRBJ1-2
CASSFLTGSHPRYYGYTF
TGTGCCAGCAGCTTCCTGACAGGTTCCCATCCTAGGTACTATGGCTACACCTTC
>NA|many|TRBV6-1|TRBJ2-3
CASSYLGTDTQYF
TGTGCCAGCAGCTACCTCGGGACGGATACGCAGTATTTT
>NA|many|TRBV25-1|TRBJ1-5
CASSEVKGGHSNQPQHF
TGTGCCAGCAGTGAGGTTAAGGGGGGTCATAGCAATCAGCCCCAGCATTTT
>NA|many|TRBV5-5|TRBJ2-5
CASSARTRGQETQYF
TGTGCCAGCAGCGCCCGGACACGAGGCCAAGAGACCCAGTACTTC
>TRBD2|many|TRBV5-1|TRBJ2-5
CASSYRGLAHQETQYF
TGCGCCAGCAGCTATCGGGGACTAGCGCACCAAGAGACCCAGTACTTC
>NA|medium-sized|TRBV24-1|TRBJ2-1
CATSDTGGTREQFF
TGTGCCACCAGTGATACCGGGGGTACGCGTGAGCAGTTCTTC
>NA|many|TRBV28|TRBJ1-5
CASSLPLMGGQPQHF
TGTGCCAGCAGTTTACCCCTCATGGGAGGTCAGCCCCAGCATTTT
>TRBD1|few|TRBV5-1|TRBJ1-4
CASSLGARQGGNEKLFF
TGCGCCAGCAGCTTGGGGGCCCGACAGGGGGGTAATGAAAAACTGTTTTTT
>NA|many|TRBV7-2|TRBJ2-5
CASSSLGYQETQYF
TGTGCCAGCAGCTCCTTGGGGTACCAAGAGACCCAGTACTTC
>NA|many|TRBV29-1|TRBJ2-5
CSVDWQAQETQYF
TGCAGCGTTGATTGGCAGGCACAAGAGACCCAGTACTTC
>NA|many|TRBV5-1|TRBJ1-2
CASSLEDGLYGYTF
TGCGCCAGCAGCTTGGAGGATGGACTTTATGGCTACACCTTC
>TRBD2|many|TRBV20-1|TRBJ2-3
CSARGTSGVTDTQYF
TGCAGTGCTAGAGGGACTAGCGGTGTCACAGATACGCAGTATTTT
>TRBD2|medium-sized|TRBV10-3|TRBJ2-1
CAISESTSGTYNEQFF
TGTGCCATCAGTGAGTCAACTAGCGGGACCTACAATGAGCAGTTCTTC
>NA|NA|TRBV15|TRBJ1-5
CATSRDLGPRQPQHF
TGTGCCACCAGCAGAGATTTAGGACCTCGGCAGCCCCAGCATTTT
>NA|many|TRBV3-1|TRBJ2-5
CASSQDLGDGSSQAETQYF
TGTGCCAGCAGCCAAGATCTGGGGGATGGAAGTAGCCAGGCGGAGACCCAGTACTTC
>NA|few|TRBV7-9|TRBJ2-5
CASTQVPQETQYF
TGTGCCAGCACCCAGGTTCCCCAAGAGACCCAGTACTTC
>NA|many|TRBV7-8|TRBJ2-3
CASSLNWQADTQYF
TGTGCCAGCAGCTTAAACTGGCAGGCAGATACGCAGTATTTT
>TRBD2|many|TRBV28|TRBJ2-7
CASSSRPGLAGVGYEQYF
TGTGCCAGCAGTAGTCGCCCCGGTCTAGCGGGAGTTGGTTACGAGCAGTACTTC
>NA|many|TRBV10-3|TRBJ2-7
CAIRWHKGEQYF
TGTGCCATCAGGTGGCATAAGGGCGAGCAGTACTTC
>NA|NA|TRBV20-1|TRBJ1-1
CSAHRIGNMNTEAFF
TGCAGTGCTCACAGGATAGGTAACATGAACACTGAAGCTTTCTTT
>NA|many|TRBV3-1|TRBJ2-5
CASSRMEETQYF
TGTGCCAGCAGCCGTATGGAGGAGACCCAGTACTTC
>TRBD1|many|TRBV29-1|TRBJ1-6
CSVRQGAGSPLHF
TGCAGCGTTAGACAGGGAGCGGGATCACCCCTCCACTTT